This passage covers 5 T cell receptor beta chains from one sample sequenced in a study of T cells in Graves' hyperthyroidism and ophthalmopathy. RNA transcripts gave rise to amplified TCR beta CDR3 regions. Using the HTBI primer set, a first-round RT-PCR was run on the TCR CDR3. Using its own MiXCR run on the multiplex PCR reads, TCRdb lists one record per CDR3 protein. Of 470,000 or so distinct CDR3 sequences detected, less than 25% appear once; the ten largest clones hold around a quarter. Sequencing was performed on blood. The receptor source for this set is a man between 18 and 29 years old with Graves' hyperthyroidism.

This clonotype was observed many times. The V gene is TRBV2, the J gene TRBJ2-7; TRBD2 matches 15 bases. CDR1 SNHLY and CDR2 FYNNEI come from the germline V gene. With 5 bases clipped from V and 7 bases from J, the junction kept 6 bases outside the gene matches. This CDR3 has 15 amino acids. The CDR3 loop is CASSPGTSGGLEQYF. CDR3 nucleotide sequence: TGTGCCAGCAGTCCAGGGACTAGCGGGGGGCTAGAGCAGTACTTC.

The V call is TRBV11-3, the J call TRBJ2-7; D is ambiguous. From germline, CDR1 is SGHNT and CDR2 YENEEA. The CDR3 runs to 13 residues. Deletions cut 0 bases from V and 5 bases from J, with 8 bases between. The CDR3 reads CASSLDAANEQYF. The CDR3 coding sequence is TGTGCCAGCAGCTTAGATGCGGCAAACGAGCAGTACTTC.

In its sample, this clonotype was seen once. The rearrangement joins TRBV29-1 to TRBJ2-7, with no clear D. The CDR3 loop spans 14 amino acids. CDR1 SQVTM and CDR2 ANQGSEA come from the germline V gene. Trimming removed 6 bases from V and 1 base from J, with 16 bases in between. The CDR3 is CSVFSPKTSYEQYF. CDR3 nucleotides: TGCAGCGTCTTTAGCCCAAAGACGTCCTACGAGCAGTACTTC.

The gene calls are TRBV4-2 and TRBJ1-5; 7 bases align to TRBD1. J was trimmed by 5 bases and V by 3 bases; bases with no gene match: 7. Germline V lookup: CDR1 LGHNA, CDR2 YNFKEQ. The length of the CDR3 is 15 residues. The CDR3 is CASSHPDREDQPQHF. In nucleotides, the CDR3 is TGTGCCAGCAGCCACCCAGACAGGGAGGATCAGCCCCAGCATTTT.

The chain couples TRBV19 to TRBJ2-5; 7 nucleotides line up with TRBD2. This CDR3 has 15 amino acids. V shed 7 bases and J 1 base; nucleotides not matched to a gene: 9. Germline assignment: CDR1 LNHDA and CDR2 SQIVND (reference sequence). The CDR3 DNA sequence: TGTGCCAGTAAGGTTTCGGCTAGCGGCCAAGAGACCCAGTACTTC. Protein sequence: CASKVSASGQETQYF.